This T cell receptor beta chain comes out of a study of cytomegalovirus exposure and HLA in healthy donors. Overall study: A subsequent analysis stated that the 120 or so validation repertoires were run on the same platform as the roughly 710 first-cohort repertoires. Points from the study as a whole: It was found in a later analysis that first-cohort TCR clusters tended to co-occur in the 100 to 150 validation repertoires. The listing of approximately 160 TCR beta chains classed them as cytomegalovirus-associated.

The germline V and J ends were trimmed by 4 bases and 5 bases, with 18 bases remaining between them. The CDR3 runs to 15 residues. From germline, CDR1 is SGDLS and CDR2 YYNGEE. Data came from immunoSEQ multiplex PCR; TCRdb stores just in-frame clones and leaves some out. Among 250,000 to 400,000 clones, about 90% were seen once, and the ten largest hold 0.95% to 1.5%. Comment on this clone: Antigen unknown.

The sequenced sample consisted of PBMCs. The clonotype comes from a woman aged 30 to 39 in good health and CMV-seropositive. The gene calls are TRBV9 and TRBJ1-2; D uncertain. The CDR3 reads CASSSAPELYYGYTF. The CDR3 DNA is TGTGCCAGCAGCTCAGCGCCGGAACTTTATTATGGCTACACCTTC.